The rows below give T cell receptor beta chains drawn from one sample of a study of Graves' ophthalmopathy and Graves' hyperthyroidism. TCRdb passed the multiplex PCR reads through MiXCR, listing each CDR3 protein once. The table records roughly 600,000 distinct CDR3 sequences, under 45% of them present only once. Sample: peripheral blood or thyroid tissue (not recorded which). These receptor sequences come from an adult man with Graves' hyperthyroidism. Both conserved end residues are trimmed from each CDR3.

>TRBJ2-5|TRBV7-8
ASSPTSGQETQY
>TRBJ1-2|TRBV5-5
ASSQEFDRGRFYGYT
>TRBJ2-6|TRBV24-1
ATSGRSSGANVLT
>TRBJ2-1|TRBV29-1
SVGRDEQF
>TRBJ2-3|TRBV19
ASSMLSASTDTQY
>TRBJ2-5|TRBV15
ATSRSTGGGEETQY
>TRBJ2-2|TRBV12-3/TRBV12-4
ASSFPATQENTGELF
>TRBJ1-6|TRBV7-8
ASSLASGQAHYNSPLH
>TRBJ2-5|TRBV5-1
ASSLNGADEQTQY
>TRBJ1-2|TRBV7-9
ASSTDAYGYT
>TRBJ1-6|TRBV5-5
ASSRGQGMTPLH
>TRBJ2-5|TRBV29-1
SVPGTLVETQY
>TRBJ1-4|TRBV10-3
AIRASGTEKLS
>TRBJ1-5|TRBV30
AWGSEGVQPQH
>TRBJ1-5|TRBV12-3/TRBV12-4
ASSLRGMGQPQH
>TRBJ1-1|TRBV7-2
ASSTGQGTAF
>TRBJ1-5|TRBV7-2
ASSLAGGGLQPQH
>TRBJ2-2|TRBV2
ASRADSTTGELF
>TRBJ1-2|TRBV29-1
SGGQGTFTANYGYT
>TRBJ1-1|TRBV29-1
SVERQGGWNTEAF
>TRBJ2-7|TRBV29-1
SVELSGHYEQY
>TRBJ2-7|TRBV28
ASRFSGGGYEQY
>TRBJ2-2|TRBV6-4
ASSDSVGGTGELF
>TRBJ1-5|TRBV2
ASREGQGSGQPQH
>TRBJ1-1|TRBV24-1
ATRGANAEAF
>TRBJ2-7|TRBV11-2
ASSLGLVYEQY
>TRBJ2-1|TRBV5-1
ASSLWTSGSSYNEQF
>TRBJ2-7|TRBV10-3
AIGRDDRGREQY
>TRBJ1-2|TRBV12-3/TRBV12-4
ASRLDPGGGGGYT
>TRBJ2-5|TRBV11-2
ASSGTYDGLGETQY
>TRBJ1-2|TRBV29-1
SVGRDTNYGYT
>TRBJ1-1|TRBV2
ASSYREAEAF
>TRBJ2-7|TRBV7-9
ASSLGDTLHEQY
>TRBJ1-5|TRBV19
ASRGRAGVAQH
>TRBJ2-3|TRBV19
ASSMVTGATDTQY
>TRBJ2-2|TRBV29-1
SVRPRSTGELF
>TRBJ1-2|TRBV5-5
ASSYRQGVDYGYT
>TRBJ1-3|TRBV5-1
ASSGVPGNTIY
>TRBJ2-5|TRBV7-6
ASSLDLAGGETQY
>TRBJ2-5|TRBV2
ASRDDNQPQY
>TRBJ2-3|TRBV12-3/TRBV12-4
ASSLAGVADTQY
>TRBJ1-2|TRBV2
ASSAGQGNYGYT
>TRBJ2-4|TRBV29-1
SVDVSGAKNIQY
>TRBJ1-6|TRBV5-4
ASSCNRDVNSPLH
>TRBJ1-5|TRBV20-1
SAEDSGQPQH
>TRBJ2-7|TRBV7-9
ASSLEGSSGGVDEQY
>TRBJ1-3|TRBV9
ASRDLVLRNSGNTIY
>TRBJ1-3|TRBV7-9
ASSQIWPSGNTIY
>TRBJ1-3|TRBV24-1
ATSDSSGEGVSGNTIY
>TRBJ2-2|TRBV7-2
ASSLDRLAVTGELF
>TRBJ1-5|TRBV19
ASTTGPQSQPQH
>TRBJ1-2|TRBV29-1
SVVKSSNYGYT
>TRBJ2-5|TRBV15
ATSSLSGFTRQETQY
>TRBJ1-2|TRBV29-1
SADSLGGNGYGYT
>TRBJ2-3|TRBV7-8
ASSSNRKTSTDTQY
>TRBJ2-2|TRBV10-3
AIRGTGSTGELF
>TRBJ1-4|TRBV5-6
ASSLQALGEKLF
>TRBJ2-2|TRBV20-1
SAPRFRAANTGELF
>TRBJ2-5|TRBV20-1
SASGDRGRGETQY
>TRBJ2-7|TRBV6-1
ASSDRDRGPYEQY